This is a list of T cell receptor beta chains from one sample in a study of technical replicates of blood from a handful of donors. The assay was immunoSEQ multiplex PCR, and TCRdb's table has in-frame clones only and misses some. The table has about 84,000 clones, around 93% seen once; the top ten hold around 0.3%. Sequences were obtained from T cells isolated from PBMCs. The receptor source for this set is a human donor in good health. Each CDR3 is given with its conserved first and last residue. Fields, in order: clone size, D gene, V gene, J gene, CDR3 length, CDR3 protein, CDR3 DNA. The D gene is left open where the match is weak. Size is stated for part of the rows, as once, few or many counts, or as a class when the clone is expanded.

>once|TRBD1|TRBV7-9|TRBJ2-1|14
CASSTDRVYNEQFF
TGTGCCAGCAGCACCGACAGGGTCTACAATGAGCAGTTCTTC
>-|TRBD1|TRBV2|TRBJ1-2|12
CASLDRVNGYTF
TGTGCCAGCCTCGACAGGGTGAATGGCTACACCTTC
>-|-|TRBV28|TRBJ2-1|15
CASSGWGGHYNEQFF
TGTGCCAGCAGCGGATGGGGCGGCCACTACAATGAGCAGTTCTTC
>-|-|TRBV27|TRBJ2-3|16
CASSLIREISTDTQYF
TGTGCCAGCAGTTTAATTCGGGAAATTAGCACAGATACGCAGTATTTT
>-|TRBD1|TRBV7-9|TRBJ1-4|16
CASSQDQGALREKLFF
TGTGCCAGCAGCCAAGATCAGGGGGCCTTAAGGGAAAAACTGTTTTTT
>-|TRBD2|TRBV29-1|TRBJ2-1|16
CSVELAGYSSYNEQFF
TGCAGCGTTGAACTAGCGGGGTACAGCTCCTACAATGAGCAGTTCTTC
>-|-|TRBV9|TRBJ2-3|15
CASSEQKGLGDTQYF
TGTGCCAGCAGCGAGCAAAAGGGGCTGGGCGATACGCAGTATTTT
>-|TRBD1|TRBV6-1|TRBJ1-1|15
CASRPGQGKNTEAFF
TGTGCCAGCAGGCCGGGACAGGGTAAAAACACTGAAGCTTTCTTT
>-|-|TRBV6-5|TRBJ2-5|16
CASSYSVGRTQETQYF
TGTGCCAGCAGTTACAGCGTCGGGCGGACTCAAGAGACCCAGTACTTC
>-|TRBD2|TRBV19|TRBJ2-7|16
CASSSSGIDFSYEQYF
TGTGCCAGTAGTTCTAGCGGGATTGACTTCTCCTACGAGCAGTACTTC
>few|TRBD2|TRBV5-4|TRBJ2-2|16
CASSLLFGTSEGELFF
TGTGCCAGCAGCTTGTTGTTCGGGACTAGTGAAGGGGAGCTGTTTTTT
>-|-|TRBV7-9|TRBJ2-4|17
CASSLGAGALAKNIQYF
TGTGCCAGCAGCTTAGGGGCAGGGGCGCTAGCCAAAAACATTCAGTACTTC
>-|TRBD2|TRBV27|TRBJ2-3|20
CASSSQRRLAGLGRTDTQYF
TGTGCCAGCAGTTCGCAACGCCGACTAGCGGGGCTGGGACGGACAGATACGCAGTATTTT
>-|TRBD1|TRBV29-1|TRBJ2-1|15
CSVETTGGIDNEQFF
TGCAGCGTTGAGACAACAGGGGGAATAGACAATGAGCAGTTCTTC
>-|TRBD1|TRBV7-3|TRBJ2-2|15
CASSLTGQYTGELFF
TGTGCCAGCAGCTTAACGGGACAGTACACCGGGGAGCTGTTTTTT